This is a list of T cell receptor beta chains from one sample in a study of shared T cell receptors in the human thymus. Libraries were prepared by immunoSEQ multiplex PCR; TCRdb keeps only in-frame clonotypes and omits some of them. The table lists 540,000 or so clones, about 80% of them singletons. These same records also appear under a second study, on human thymus T cells.

What was sequenced was thymocytes. Source of these receptors: a boy younger than two with a congenital heart defect. Both conserved end residues are part of each CDR3. D genes are given only for firm matches. Where a row states a size, it is once, few, many or the class of an expanded clone; other rows omit it.

size,V,J,D,CDR3,DNA
once,TRBV5-1,TRBJ2-3,TRBD2,CATQASGTADTQYF,TGCGCCACCCAGGCTAGCGGGACGGCAGATACGCAGTATTTT
NA,TRBV27,TRBJ2-7,TRBD2,CASSPGTSGIYEQYF,TGTGCCAGCAGCCCAGGGACTAGCGGGATCTACGAGCAGTACTTC
once,TRBV9,TRBJ2-3,TRBD2,CASSVGDPGGPTDTQYF,TGTGCCAGCAGCGTAGGGGATCCGGGAGGGCCGACAGATACGCAGTATTTT
NA,TRBV5-1,TRBJ1-1,NA,CASSRGYGTEAFF,TGCGCCAGCTCCCGGGGTTATGGGACTGAAGCTTTCTTT
NA,TRBV18,TRBJ1-4,NA,CASSPPYRAANEKLFF,TGTGCCAGCTCACCACCCTACAGGGCGGCTAATGAAAAACTGTTTTTT
NA,TRBV21-1,TRBJ2-7,NA,CASSKEEDEQYF,TGTGCCAGCAGCAAAGAGGAGGACGAGCAGTACTTC
NA,TRBV30,TRBJ1-4,TRBD1,CAWSVNRGREKLFF,TGTGCCTGGAGTGTAAACAGGGGGCGTGAAAAACTGTTTTTT
NA,TRBV27,TRBJ2-7,TRBD1,CASRLTGSSLYEQYF,TGTGCCAGCAGACTGACAGGGTCCTCCCTCTACGAGCAGTACTTC
NA,TRBV6-5,TRBJ1-5,NA,CASSDHRESQPQHF,TGTGCCAGCAGCGATCACAGGGAAAGTCAGCCCCAGCATTTT
NA,TRBV7-6,TRBJ2-3,TRBD2,CASSSKASGSTDTQYF,TGTGCCAGCAGCTCCAAGGCTAGCGGTAGCACAGATACGCAGTATTTT
NA,TRBV6-1,TRBJ2-7,TRBD1,CASRGRDRGLGEQYF,TGTGCCAGCAGAGGCCGGGACAGGGGCTTAGGCGAGCAGTACTTC
NA,TRBV28,TRBJ1-1,TRBD1,CASSFFGTDWGTEAFF,TGTGCCAGCAGTTTTTTTGGGACAGACTGGGGCACTGAAGCTTTCTTT
NA,TRBV9,TRBJ2-1,TRBD2,CASSVDVSGSGDEQFF,TGTGCCAGCAGCGTAGACGTCAGCGGGAGTGGTGATGAGCAGTTCTTC
NA,TRBV5-1,TRBJ2-2,NA,CASSLSDKSTGELFF,TGCGCCAGCAGCTTGTCCGACAAATCTACCGGGGAGCTGTTTTTT
few,TRBV6-1,TRBJ2-1,TRBD2,CASNGTSGRRDEQFF,TGTGCCAGCAATGGGACTAGCGGGAGGAGGGATGAGCAGTTCTTC
few,TRBV27,TRBJ1-5,TRBD1,CASSLRNRGSDVNQPQHF,TGTGCCAGCAGTTTACGCAACAGGGGGTCGGATGTCAATCAGCCCCAGCATTTT